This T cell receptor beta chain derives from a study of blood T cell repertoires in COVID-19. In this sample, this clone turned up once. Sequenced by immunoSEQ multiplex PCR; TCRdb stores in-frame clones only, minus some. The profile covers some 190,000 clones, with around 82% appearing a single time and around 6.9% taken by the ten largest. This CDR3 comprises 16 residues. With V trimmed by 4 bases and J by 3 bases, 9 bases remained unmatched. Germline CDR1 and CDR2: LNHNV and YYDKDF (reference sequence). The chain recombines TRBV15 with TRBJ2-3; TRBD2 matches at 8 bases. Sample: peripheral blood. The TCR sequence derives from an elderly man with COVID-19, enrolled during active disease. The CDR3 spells CATSIGGADGTDTQYF. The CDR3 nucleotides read TGTGCCACCAGCATCGGGGGGGCCGATGGAACAGATACGCAGTATTTT.